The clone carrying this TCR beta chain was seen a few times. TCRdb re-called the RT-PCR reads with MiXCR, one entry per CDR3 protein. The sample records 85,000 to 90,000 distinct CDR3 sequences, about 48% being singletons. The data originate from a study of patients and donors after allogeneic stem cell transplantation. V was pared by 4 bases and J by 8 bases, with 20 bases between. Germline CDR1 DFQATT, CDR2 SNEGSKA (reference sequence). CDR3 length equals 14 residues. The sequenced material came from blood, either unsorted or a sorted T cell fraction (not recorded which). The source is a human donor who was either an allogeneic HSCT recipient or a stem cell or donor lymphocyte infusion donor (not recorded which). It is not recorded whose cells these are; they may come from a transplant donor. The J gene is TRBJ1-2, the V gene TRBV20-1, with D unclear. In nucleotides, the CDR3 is TGCAGTGCTACGAGAATATTTGCGGGAAGAGGCTACACCTTC. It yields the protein CSATRIFAGRGYTF.